This entry describes one T cell receptor (beta chain). This specimen belongs to a study of blood T cell repertoires in COVID-19. Study-level information: Some COVID-19 samples were acute and others convalescent; all came from the United States, Italy and Spain. The analysed material was cDNA or gDNA that came from T cells, B-cell-depleted T cells, or PBMCs.

Per the original data handling: Researchers report that nucleated cell counts were estimated from reference gene primer amplification. Profiled with immunoSEQ multiplex PCR; TCRdb holds only in-frame clones, not every one. V and J calls plus clone size are reproduced from that table; the DNA served to infer D and trimming. The sample has approximately 150,000 clones; about four fifths are singletons. V was clipped by 5 bases and J by 1 base, with 8 bases between them. Germline CDR1 is SGHDN and CDR2 is FVKESK. The CDR3 totals 13 residues. The specimen was peripheral blood. This TCR was sampled from a human donor in a cohort sampled during active COVID-19. The chain is built from TRBV14 and TRBJ1-1, with D uncertain. CDR3 coding DNA: TGTGCCAGCAGCTTTTCAGGGAACACTGAAGCTTTCTTT. Translated, it gives CASSFSGNTEAFF.